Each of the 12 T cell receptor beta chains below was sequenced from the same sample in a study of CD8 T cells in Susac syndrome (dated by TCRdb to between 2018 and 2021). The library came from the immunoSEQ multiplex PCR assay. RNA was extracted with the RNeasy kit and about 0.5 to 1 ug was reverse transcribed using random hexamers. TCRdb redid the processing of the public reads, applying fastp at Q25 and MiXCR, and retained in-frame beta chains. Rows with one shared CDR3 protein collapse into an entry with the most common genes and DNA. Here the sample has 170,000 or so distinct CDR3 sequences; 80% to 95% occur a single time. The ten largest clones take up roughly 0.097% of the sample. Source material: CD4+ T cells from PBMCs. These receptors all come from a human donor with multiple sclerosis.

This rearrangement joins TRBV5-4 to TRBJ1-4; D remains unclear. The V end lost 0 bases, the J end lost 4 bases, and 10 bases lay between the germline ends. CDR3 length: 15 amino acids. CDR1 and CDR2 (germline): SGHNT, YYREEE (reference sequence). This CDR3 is CASSLGGTNNEKLFF. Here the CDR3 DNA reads TGTGCCAGCAGCTTGGGTGGAACCAATAATGAAAAACTGTTTTTT.

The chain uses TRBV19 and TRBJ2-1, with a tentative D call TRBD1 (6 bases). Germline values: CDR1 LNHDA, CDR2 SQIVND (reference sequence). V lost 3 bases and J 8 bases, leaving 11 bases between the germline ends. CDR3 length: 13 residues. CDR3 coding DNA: TGTGCCAGTAGTATCACAGGGACCGATGAGCAGTTCTTC. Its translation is CASSITGTDEQFF.

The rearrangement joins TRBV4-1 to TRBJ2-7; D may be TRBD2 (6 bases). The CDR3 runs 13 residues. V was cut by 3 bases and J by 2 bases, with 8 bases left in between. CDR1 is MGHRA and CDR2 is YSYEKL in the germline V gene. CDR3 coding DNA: TGCGCCAGCAGCCACTCGGGGGCCTACGAGCAGTACTTC. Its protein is CASSHSGAYEQYF.

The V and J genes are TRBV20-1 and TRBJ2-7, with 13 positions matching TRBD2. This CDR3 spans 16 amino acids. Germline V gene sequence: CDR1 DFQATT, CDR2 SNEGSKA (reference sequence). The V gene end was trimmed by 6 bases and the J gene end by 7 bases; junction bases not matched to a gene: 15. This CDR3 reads CSARTSGSALTLEQYF. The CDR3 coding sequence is TGCAGTGCAAGGACTAGCGGGAGCGCCCTTACTCTGGAGCAGTACTTC.

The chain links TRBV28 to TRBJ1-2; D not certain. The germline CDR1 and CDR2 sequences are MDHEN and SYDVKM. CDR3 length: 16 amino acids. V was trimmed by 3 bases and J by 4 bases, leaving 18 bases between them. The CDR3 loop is CASSLQANPLGYGYTF. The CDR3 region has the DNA TGTGCCAGCAGTTTGCAGGCTAACCCTCTAGGCTATGGCTACACCTTC.

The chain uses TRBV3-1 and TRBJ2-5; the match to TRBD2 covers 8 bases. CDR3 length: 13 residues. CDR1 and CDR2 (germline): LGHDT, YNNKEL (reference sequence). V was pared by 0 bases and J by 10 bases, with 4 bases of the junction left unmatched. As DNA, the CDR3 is TGTGCCAGCAGCCAAGAAACGGGGACTAGCCAGTACTTC. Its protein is CASSQETGTSQYF.

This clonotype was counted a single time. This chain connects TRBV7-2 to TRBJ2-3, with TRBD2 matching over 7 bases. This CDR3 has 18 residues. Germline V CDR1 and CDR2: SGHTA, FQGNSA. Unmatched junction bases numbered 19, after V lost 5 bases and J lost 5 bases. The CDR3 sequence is CASSPSYSSGQMLDTQYF. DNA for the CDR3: TGTGCCAGCAGCCCCTCCTACTCTAGCGGACAAATGTTAGATACGCAGTATTTT.

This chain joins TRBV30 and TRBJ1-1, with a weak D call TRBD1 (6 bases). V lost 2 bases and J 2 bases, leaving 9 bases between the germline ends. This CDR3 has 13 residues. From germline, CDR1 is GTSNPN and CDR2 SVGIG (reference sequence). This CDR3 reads CAWSKQGNTEAFF. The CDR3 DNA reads TGTGCCTGGAGTAAACAGGGAAACACTGAAGCTTTCTTT.

Here the CDR3 DNA reads TGTGCCAGCAGTTACACCCGGGAGACCCAGTACTTC. Its translation: CASSYTRETQYF. J is TRBJ2-5 and V is TRBV6-2 or TRBV6-3; D not resolved. The ends were cut back, 2 bases at V and 5 bases at J, with 6 bases in the middle. CDR3 length: 12 amino acids. CDR1 is MNHEY, CDR2 SVGEGT, per germline.

The DNA for the CDR3 is TGTGCCAGCAGCGTTTCGGGGGAGCTGTTTTTT. It codes for CASSVSGELFF. This chain links TRBV9 with TRBJ2-2; no reliable D call. Germline CDR1 SGDLS, CDR2 YYNGEE. The ends were cut back, 2 bases at V and 8 bases at J, with 4 bases in the middle. This CDR3 has 11 amino acids.

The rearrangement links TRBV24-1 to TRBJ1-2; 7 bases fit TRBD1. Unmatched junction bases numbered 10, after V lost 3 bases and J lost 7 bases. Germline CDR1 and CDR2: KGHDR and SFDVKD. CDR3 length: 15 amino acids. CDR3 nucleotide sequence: TGTGCCACCAGTGATACCAATACAGGGGCCCCTGGCTACACCTTC. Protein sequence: CATSDTNTGAPGYTF.

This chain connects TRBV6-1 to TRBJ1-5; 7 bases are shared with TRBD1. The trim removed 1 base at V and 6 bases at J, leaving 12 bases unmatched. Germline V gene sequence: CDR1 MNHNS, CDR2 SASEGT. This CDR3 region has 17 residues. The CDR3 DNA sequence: TGTGCCAGCAGTGAAGGGGGTATAGGGGGCTATAGTCAGCCCCAGCATTTT. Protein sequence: CASSEGGIGGYSQPQHF.